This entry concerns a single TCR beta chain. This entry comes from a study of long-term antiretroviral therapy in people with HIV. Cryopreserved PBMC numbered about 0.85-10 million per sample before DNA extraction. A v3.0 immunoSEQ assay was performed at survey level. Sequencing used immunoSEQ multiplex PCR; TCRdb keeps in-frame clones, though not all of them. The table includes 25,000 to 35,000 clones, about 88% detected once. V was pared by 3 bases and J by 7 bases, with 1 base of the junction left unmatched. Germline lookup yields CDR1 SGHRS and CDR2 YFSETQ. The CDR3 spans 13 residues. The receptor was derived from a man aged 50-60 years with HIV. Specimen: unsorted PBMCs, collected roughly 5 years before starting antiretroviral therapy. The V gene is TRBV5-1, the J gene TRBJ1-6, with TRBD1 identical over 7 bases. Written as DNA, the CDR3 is TGCGCCAGCAGCTCAGGGGGAAATTCACCCCTCCACTTT. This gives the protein CASSSGGNSPLHF.